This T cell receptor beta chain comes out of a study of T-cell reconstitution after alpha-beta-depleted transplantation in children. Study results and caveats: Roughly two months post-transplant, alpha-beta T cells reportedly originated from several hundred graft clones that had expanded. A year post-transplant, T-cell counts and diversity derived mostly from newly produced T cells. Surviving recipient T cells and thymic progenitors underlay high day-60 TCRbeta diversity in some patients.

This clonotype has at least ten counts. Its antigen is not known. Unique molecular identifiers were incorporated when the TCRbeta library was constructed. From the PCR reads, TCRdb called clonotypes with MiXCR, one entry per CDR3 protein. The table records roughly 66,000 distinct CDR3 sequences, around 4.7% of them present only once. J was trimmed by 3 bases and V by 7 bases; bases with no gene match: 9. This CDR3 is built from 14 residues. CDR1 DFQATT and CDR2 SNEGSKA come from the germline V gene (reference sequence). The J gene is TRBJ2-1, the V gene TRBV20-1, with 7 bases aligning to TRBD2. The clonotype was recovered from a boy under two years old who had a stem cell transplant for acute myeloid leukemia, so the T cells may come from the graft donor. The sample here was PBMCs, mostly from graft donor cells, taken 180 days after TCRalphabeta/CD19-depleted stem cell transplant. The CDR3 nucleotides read TGCAGTGAGGCCGGGGACTACGGCTACAATGAGCAGTTCTTC. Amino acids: CSEAGDYGYNEQFF.